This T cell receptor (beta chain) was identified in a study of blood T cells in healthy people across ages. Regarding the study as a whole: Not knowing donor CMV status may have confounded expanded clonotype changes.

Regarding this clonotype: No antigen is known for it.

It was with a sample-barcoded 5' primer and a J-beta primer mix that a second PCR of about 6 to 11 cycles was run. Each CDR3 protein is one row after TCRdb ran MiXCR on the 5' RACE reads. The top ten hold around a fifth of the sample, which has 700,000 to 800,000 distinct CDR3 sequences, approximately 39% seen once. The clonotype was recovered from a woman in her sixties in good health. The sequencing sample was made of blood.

Here the CDR3 DNA reads TGTGCCAGCAGTTACTCGGGGGTCACAGATACGCAGTATTTT. The encoded protein is CASSYSGVTDTQYF. The gene calls are TRBV6-5 and TRBJ2-3; D possibly uses TRBD1 or TRBD2 (5 bases each). This CDR3 has 14 amino acids. Germline V gene sequence: CDR1 MNHEY, CDR2 SVGAGI. Deletions cut 0 bases from V and 2 bases from J, with 6 bases between.